The present T cell receptor beta chain was sequenced within a study of shared clonotypes between healthy human individuals. Study-wide results and caveats: Measured sharing among donors was expected to vary with sequencing depth.

V was pared by 7 bases and J by 4 bases, with 8 bases between. CDR3 length equals 11 residues. The germline CDR1 and CDR2 sequences are LGHNA and YNFKEQ. As concerns this clone: Its antigen is still unknown.

Assay: immunoSEQ multiplex PCR; the TCRdb copy retains only in-frame clones and omits some. The data show about 180,000 clones, approximately 92% seen once. Specimen: naive CD4+ T cells sorted from blood. Subset indicated: CD45RA+ positively selected. This chain uses TRBV4-2 with TRBJ2-7, with D unresolved. This receptor was identified in a woman in her 30s in good health. CDR3 amino acids: CASNHRYEQYF. The CDR3 DNA reads as TGTGCCAGCAACCATCGATACGAGCAGTACTTC.